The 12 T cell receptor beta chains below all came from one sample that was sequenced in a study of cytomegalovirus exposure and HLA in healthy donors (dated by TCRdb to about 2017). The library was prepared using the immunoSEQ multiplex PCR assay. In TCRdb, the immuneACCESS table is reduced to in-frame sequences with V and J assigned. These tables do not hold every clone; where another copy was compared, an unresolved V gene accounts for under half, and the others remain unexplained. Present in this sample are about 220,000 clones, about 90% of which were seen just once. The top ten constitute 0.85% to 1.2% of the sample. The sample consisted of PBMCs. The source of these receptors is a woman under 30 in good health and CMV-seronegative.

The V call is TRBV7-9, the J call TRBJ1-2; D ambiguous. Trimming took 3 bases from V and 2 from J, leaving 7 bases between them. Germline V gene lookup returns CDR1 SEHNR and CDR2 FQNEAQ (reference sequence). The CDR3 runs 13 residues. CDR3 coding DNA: TGTGCCAGCAGCTTGAGAGAGAACTATGGCTACACCTTC. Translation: CASSLRENYGYTF.

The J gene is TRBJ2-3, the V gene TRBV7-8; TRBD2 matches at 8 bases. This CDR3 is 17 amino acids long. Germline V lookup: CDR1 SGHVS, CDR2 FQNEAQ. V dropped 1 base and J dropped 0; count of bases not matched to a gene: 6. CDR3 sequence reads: CASSLDQRESSTDTQYF. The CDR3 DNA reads TGTGCCAGCAGCTTAGACCAGCGGGAGAGTAGCACAGATACGCAGTATTTT.

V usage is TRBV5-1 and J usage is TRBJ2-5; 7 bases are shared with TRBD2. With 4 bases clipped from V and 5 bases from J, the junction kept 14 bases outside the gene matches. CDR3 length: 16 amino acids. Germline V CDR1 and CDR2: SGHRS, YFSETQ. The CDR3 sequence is CASSLDLAAGGETQYF. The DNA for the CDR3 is TGCGCCAGCAGCCTGGATCTAGCGGCCGGTGGCGAGACCCAGTACTTC.

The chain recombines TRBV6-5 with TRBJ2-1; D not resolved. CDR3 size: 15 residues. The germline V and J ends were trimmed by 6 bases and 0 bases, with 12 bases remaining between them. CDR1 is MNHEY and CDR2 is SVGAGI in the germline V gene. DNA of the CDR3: TGTGCCAGCAGACCCCTACGAATCTCCTACAATGAGCAGTTCTTC. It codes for CASRPLRISYNEQFF.

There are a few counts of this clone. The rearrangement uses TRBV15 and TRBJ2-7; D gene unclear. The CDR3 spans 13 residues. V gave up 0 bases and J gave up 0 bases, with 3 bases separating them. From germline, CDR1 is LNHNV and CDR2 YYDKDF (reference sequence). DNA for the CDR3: TGTGCCACCAGCAGAGATATCTCCTACGAGCAGTACTTC. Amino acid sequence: CATSRDISYEQYF.

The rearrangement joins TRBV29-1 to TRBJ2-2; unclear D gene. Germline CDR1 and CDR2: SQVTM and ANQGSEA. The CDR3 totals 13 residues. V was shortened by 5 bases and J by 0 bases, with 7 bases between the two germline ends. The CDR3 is CSVQTSNTGELFF. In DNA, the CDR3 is TGCAGCGTTCAGACTTCGAACACCGGGGAGCTGTTTTTT.

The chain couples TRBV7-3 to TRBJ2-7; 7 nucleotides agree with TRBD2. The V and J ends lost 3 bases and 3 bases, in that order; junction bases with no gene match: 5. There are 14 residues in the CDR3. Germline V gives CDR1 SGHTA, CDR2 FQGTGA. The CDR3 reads CASSLKAGLYEQYF. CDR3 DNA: TGTGCCAGCAGCTTGAAAGCGGGACTCTACGAGCAGTACTTC. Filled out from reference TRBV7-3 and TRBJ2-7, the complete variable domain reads GAGVSQTPSNKVTEKGKYVELRCDPISGHTALYWYRQSLGQGPEFLIYFQGTGAADDSGLPNDRFFAVRPEGSVSTLKIQRTERGDSAVYLCASSLKAGLYEQYFGPGTRLTVT.

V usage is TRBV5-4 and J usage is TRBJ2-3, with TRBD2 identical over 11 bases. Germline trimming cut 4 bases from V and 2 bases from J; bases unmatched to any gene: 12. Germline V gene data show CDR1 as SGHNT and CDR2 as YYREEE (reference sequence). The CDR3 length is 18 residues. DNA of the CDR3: TGTGCCAGCAGCCGTGGACTAGCGGGCACCACTATCACAGATACGCAGTATTTT. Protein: CASSRGLAGTTITDTQYF.

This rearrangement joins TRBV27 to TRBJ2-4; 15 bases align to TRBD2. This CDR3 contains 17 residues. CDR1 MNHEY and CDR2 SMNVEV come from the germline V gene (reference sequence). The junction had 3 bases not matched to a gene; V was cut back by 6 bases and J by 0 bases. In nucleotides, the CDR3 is TGTGCCAGCAGAGGACTAGCGGGAGGGCTAGCCAAAAACATTCAGTACTTC. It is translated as CASRGLAGGLAKNIQYF.

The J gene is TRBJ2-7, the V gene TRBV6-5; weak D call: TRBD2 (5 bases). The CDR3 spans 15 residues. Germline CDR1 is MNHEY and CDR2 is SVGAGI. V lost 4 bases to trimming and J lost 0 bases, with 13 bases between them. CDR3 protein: CASSSRGLSSYEQYF. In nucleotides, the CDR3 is TGTGCCAGCAGTTCGCGCGGGCTGAGCTCCTACGAGCAGTACTTC.

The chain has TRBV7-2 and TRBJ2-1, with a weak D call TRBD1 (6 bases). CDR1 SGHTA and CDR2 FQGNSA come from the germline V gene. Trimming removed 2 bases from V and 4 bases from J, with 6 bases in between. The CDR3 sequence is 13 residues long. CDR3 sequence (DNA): TGTGCCAGCAGCTTACAGGGGTACAATGAGCAGTTCTTC. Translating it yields CASSLQGYNEQFF.

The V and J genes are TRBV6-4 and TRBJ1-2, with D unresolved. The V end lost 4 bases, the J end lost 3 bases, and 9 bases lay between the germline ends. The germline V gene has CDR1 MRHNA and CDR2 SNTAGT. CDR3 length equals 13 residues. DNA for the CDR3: TGTGCCAGCAGTGGAGCAGGCTACTATGGCTACACCTTC. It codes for CASSGAGYYGYTF.